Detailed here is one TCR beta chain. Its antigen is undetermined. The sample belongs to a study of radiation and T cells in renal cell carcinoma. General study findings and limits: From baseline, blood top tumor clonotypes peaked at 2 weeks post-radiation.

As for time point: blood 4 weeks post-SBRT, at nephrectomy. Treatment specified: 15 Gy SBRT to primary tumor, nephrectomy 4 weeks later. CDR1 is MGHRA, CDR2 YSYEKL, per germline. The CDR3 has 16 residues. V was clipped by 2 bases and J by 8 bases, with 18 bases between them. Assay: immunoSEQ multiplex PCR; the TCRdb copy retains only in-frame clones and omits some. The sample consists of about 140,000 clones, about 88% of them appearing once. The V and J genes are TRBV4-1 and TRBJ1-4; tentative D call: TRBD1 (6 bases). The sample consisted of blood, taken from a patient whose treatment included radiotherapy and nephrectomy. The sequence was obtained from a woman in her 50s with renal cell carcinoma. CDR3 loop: CASSQILLLGGEKLFF. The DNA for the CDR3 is TGCGCCAGCAGCCAAATCCTTCTCCTGGGGGGCGAAAAACTGTTTTTT.